The rows below give T cell receptor beta chains drawn from one sample of a study of beta chain features in type 1 diabetes. Produced via immunoSEQ multiplex PCR; TCRdb's table is partial and in-frame only. Of about 42,000 clones in the sample, roughly 50% are singletons; the top ten hold 0.25%. The sequenced material came from stem cell memory CD4+ T cells from blood. Every receptor here comes from a woman in her thirties in good health. Both conserved end residues are part of each CDR3. D genes are given only for firm matches. Clone size is shown for a subset of rows, as once, few, many or a class of expanded clone.

CDR3 length	clone size	J gene	D gene	V gene	CDR3 DNA	CDR3 protein
16	-	TRBJ2-5	-	TRBV18	TGTGCCAGCTCACCCCTCCCGACAGGAAACCAAGAGACCCAGTACTTC	CASSPLPTGNQETQYF
14	few	TRBJ1-5	-	TRBV2	TGTGCCAGCAGTGGGACAGCTAGCAATCAGCCCCAGCATTTT	CASSGTASNQPQHF
14	-	TRBJ2-7	TRBD2	TRBV11-2	TGTGCCAGCAGCATCACTAGCGGGAGGGTCGAGCAGTACTTC	CASSITSGRVEQYF
15	-	TRBJ2-5	-	TRBV7-6	TGTGCCAGTATGAATCCGGCGGCCTCGGAAGAGACCCAGTACTTC	CASMNPAASEETQYF
16	-	TRBJ2-5	TRBD2	TRBV15	TGTGCCACCAGCAAAGGGCGGGGAGGGTACCAAGAGACCCAGTACTTC	CATSKGRGGYQETQYF
12	few	TRBJ2-5	-	TRBV7-2	TGTGCCAGCAGCTGGGCGGGCGGGGCCCAGTACTTC	CASSWAGGAQYF
15	-	TRBJ2-4	-	TRBV7-2	TGTGCCAGCAGCTTAGCGCGGACTCCTCAGGACATTCAGTACTTC	CASSLARTPQDIQYF
14	-	TRBJ1-5	-	TRBV7-9	TGTGCCAGCAGCACTGAGTATAGCAATCAGCCCCAGCATTTT	CASSTEYSNQPQHF
16	-	TRBJ2-5	-	TRBV6-5	TGTGCCAGCAGTTACGGAGTTAGAGGGCATTCAGGGGCCCAGTACTTC	CASSYGVRGHSGAQYF
19	-	TRBJ2-1	TRBD2	TRBV27	TGTGCCAGCAGCTCCTTTAAGACTAGCGGGATGTCGTCCTACAATGAGCAGTTCTTC	CASSSFKTSGMSSYNEQFF
17	few	TRBJ2-2	TRBD2	TRBV11-2	TGTGCCAGCAGCCCCAGGACTAGCGGGAGTTCTACCGGGGAGCTGTTTTTT	CASSPRTSGSSTGELFF
16	few	TRBJ2-5	-	TRBV21-1	TGTGCCAGCAGCAAGACTTATCCGGGGTTCGGCGAGACCCAGTACTTC	CASSKTYPGFGETQYF
16	-	TRBJ2-1	TRBD2	TRBV9	TGTGCCAGCAGCTCTCGACTAGCGGGAGGGCGGAATGAGCAGTTCTTC	CASSSRLAGGRNEQFF
15	once	TRBJ2-3	-	TRBV2	TGTGCCAGCAGTGGTATTAGCGGTTCCACAGATACGCAGTATTTT	CASSGISGSTDTQYF
13	-	TRBJ2-1	TRBD1	TRBV7-2	TGTGCCAGCAGCTCACGGACAGGGAATGAGCAGTTCTTC	CASSSRTGNEQFF
16	-	TRBJ2-3	TRBD2	TRBV9	TGTGCCAGCAGCGGTCGGGGAGGGGACTACACAGATACGCAGTATTTT	CASSGRGGDYTDTQYF
16	-	TRBJ2-5	TRBD1	TRBV6-6	TGTGCCAGCAGTTACGTCGGGACAGGGACTTCTGAGACCCAGTACTTC	CASSYVGTGTSETQYF
15	-	TRBJ2-3	-	TRBV11-2	TGTGCCAGCAGCTTACTTATCGTCGGGGCAGATACGCAGTATTTT	CASSLLIVGADTQYF
16	-	TRBJ2-2	TRBD2	TRBV7-8	TGTGCCAGCAGCTTCTGGAGCGGGAGCGGCACCGGGGAGCTGTTTTTT	CASSFWSGSGTGELFF
14	-	TRBJ1-2	TRBD1	TRBV28	TGTGCCAGCAGCACCCGACAGGGGAACTATGGCTACACCTTC	CASSTRQGNYGYTF
14	-	TRBJ2-7	TRBD1	TRBV7-8	TGTGCCAGCAGTTACAGACAGGGTTCCTACGAGCAGTACTTC	CASSYRQGSYEQYF
18	few	TRBJ2-7	TRBD2	TRBV15	TGTGCCACCAGCAGAGATGTCGGAGCGGGACGCTGGAGTTACGAGCAGTACTTC	CATSRDVGAGRWSYEQYF